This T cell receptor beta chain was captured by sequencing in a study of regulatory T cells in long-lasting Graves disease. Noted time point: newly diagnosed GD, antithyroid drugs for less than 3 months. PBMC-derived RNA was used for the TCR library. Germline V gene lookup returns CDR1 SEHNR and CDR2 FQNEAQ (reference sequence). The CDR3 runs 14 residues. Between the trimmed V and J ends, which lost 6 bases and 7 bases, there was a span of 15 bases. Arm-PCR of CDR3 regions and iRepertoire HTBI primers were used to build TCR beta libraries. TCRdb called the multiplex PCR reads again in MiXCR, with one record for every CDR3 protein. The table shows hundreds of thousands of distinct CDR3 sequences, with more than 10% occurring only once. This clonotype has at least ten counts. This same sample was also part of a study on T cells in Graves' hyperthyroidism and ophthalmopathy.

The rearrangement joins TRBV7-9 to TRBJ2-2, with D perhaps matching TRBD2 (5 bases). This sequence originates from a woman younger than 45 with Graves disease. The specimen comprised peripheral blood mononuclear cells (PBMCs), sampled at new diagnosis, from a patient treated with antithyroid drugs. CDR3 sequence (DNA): TGTGCCAGCAGTATCAACGAGGGAAACGGGGAGCTGTTTTTT. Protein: CASSINEGNGELFF. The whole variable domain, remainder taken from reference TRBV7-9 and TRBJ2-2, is DTGVSQNPRHKITKRGQNVTFRCDPISEHNRLYWYRQTLGQGPEFLTYFQNEAQLEKSRLLSDRFSAERPKGSFSTLEIQRTEQGDSAMYLCASSINEGNGELFFGEGSRLTVL.